Following are 18 T cell receptor beta chains from one sample sequenced in a study of blood T cell repertoires in COVID-19. The protocol was immunoSEQ multiplex PCR, while the TCRdb copy is restricted to in-frame clones and leaves out a portion. The data show approximately 220,000 clones, with approximately 87% seen just once and roughly 2% held by the top ten. Source material: peripheral blood. The receptors were gathered from a woman aged 50 to 60 with acute or convalescent COVID-19.

The V gene is TRBV7-2, the J gene TRBJ1-1, with D hard to call. The CDR3 loop spans 11 amino acids. Trimming shortened V by 2 bases and J by 7 bases, and 5 bases separated the two germline ends. Looked up from germline, CDR1 is SGHTA and CDR2 is FQGNSA. This chain's CDR3 is CASSLINEAFF. CDR3 nucleotide sequence: TGTGCCAGCAGCTTAATCAATGAAGCTTTCTTT. The full variable domain, its missing parts supplied by reference TRBV7-2 and TRBJ1-1, is GAGVSQSPSNKVTEKGKDVELRCDPISGHTALYWYRQSLGQGLEFLIYFQGNSAPDKSGLPSDRFSAERTGGSVSTLTIQRTQQEDSAVYLCASSLINEAFFGQGTRLTVV.

The gene calls are TRBV5-6 and TRBJ1-3; maybe TRBD1 (5 bases). This CDR3 contains 14 residues. Germline V CDR1 and CDR2: SGHDT, YYEEEE. V lost 0 bases to trimming and J lost 2 bases, with 6 bases between them. CDR3 nucleotide sequence: TGTGCCAGCAGCTTGGCCAGGGCTGGAAACACCATATATTTT. Residues: CASSLARAGNTIYF. Complete variable domain (other parts from reference TRBV5-6 and TRBJ1-3): DAGVTQSPTHLIKTRGQQVTLRCSPKSGHDTVSWYQQALGQGPQFIFQYYEEEERQRGNFPDRFSGHQFPNYSSELNVNALLLGDSALYLCASSLARAGNTIYFGEGSWLTVV.

The V gene is TRBV5-1, the J gene TRBJ2-3; 9 positions match TRBD2. CDR1 is SGHRS and CDR2 is YFSETQ in the germline V gene. The junction had 11 bases not matched to a gene; V was cut back by 0 bases and J by 0 bases. This CDR3 region has 19 residues. Here the CDR3 DNA reads TGCGCCAGCAGCTTGGAGCGGGGGGCCTGGCTTTCTAGCACAGATACGCAGTATTTT. It yields the protein CASSLERGAWLSSTDTQYF.

V gene TRBV11-3 combines with J gene TRBJ2-7; 8 bases are a match to TRBD2. The CDR3 has 14 amino acids. The V segment lost 1 base and the J segment 6 bases; nucleotides outside the gene matches: 5. Germline CDR1 and CDR2: SGHNT and YENEEA. The chain's CDR3 is CASSLAATSGEQYF. DNA of the CDR3: TGTGCCAGCAGCTTAGCCGCTACTAGCGGCGAGCAGTACTTC. The full variable domain, in which reference TRBV11-3 and TRBJ2-7 provide the parts outside the CDR3, is EAGVVQSPRYKIIEKKQPVAFWCNPISGHNTLYWYLQNLGQGPELLIRYENEEAVDDSQLPKDRFSAERLKGVDSTLKIQPAELGDSAVYLCASSLAATSGEQYFGPGTRLTVT.

The genes are TRBV20-1 and TRBJ2-5, with TRBD1 matching over 11 bases. Per the germline V gene, CDR1 is DFQATT and CDR2 is SNEGSKA (reference sequence). The CDR3 has 11 amino acids. The CDR3 sequence: CACGTGGTQYF. In DNA, the CDR3 is TGCGCCTGCGGGACAGGGGGGACCCAGTACTTC.

J is TRBJ2-3 and V is TRBV27; D is unclear. Germline V CDR1 and CDR2: MNHEY, SMNVEV (reference sequence). The CDR3 runs 15 residues. With 4 bases removed from V and 5 bases from J, the gap between germline ends came to 16 bases. The CDR3 DNA reads TGTGCCAGCAGTTCGGTTTCCGTCCTTGGAGATACGCAGTATTTT. Residues: CASSSVSVLGDTQYF.

J is TRBJ2-7 and V is TRBV7-9, with 9 bases matching TRBD1. Germline V gives CDR1 SEHNR, CDR2 FQNEAQ (reference sequence). V lost 0 bases and J lost 1; bases outside the gene matches: 4. The CDR3 runs to 16 residues. CDR3 loop: CASSLAGQGGSYEQYF. The CDR3 bases are TGTGCCAGCAGCTTAGCGGGACAGGGCGGGTCCTACGAGCAGTACTTC.

The chain joins TRBV18 to TRBJ2-1; D remains ambiguous. V lost 3 bases and J 0 bases, leaving 9 bases between the germline ends. The CDR3 length is 15 residues. Germline V gene lookup returns CDR1 KGHSH and CDR2 LQKENI. CDR3 DNA: TGTGCCAGCTCACCTACAGACCCCTCCTACAATGAGCAGTTCTTC. This encodes CASSPTDPSYNEQFF.

V and J are TRBV4-3 and TRBJ2-2; 10 nucleotides align to TRBD1. The length of the CDR3 is 17 residues. The junction had 11 bases not matched to a gene; V was cut back by 3 bases and J by 7 bases. The germline CDR1 and CDR2 sequences are LGHNA and YSLEER. CDR3 in DNA: TGCGCCAGCAGCCACTGGGGACAGGGGAGGAGGAGCGGGGAGCTGTTTTTT. It yields the protein CASSHWGQGRRSGELFF.

The V call is TRBV4-1, the J call TRBJ1-1, with a possible D match to TRBD1 (5 bases). CDR3 size: 16 residues. V was trimmed by 0 bases and J by 3 bases, leaving 14 bases between them. The germline gives CDR1 MGHRA, CDR2 YSYEKL. The CDR3 region has the DNA TGCGCCAGCAGCCAAGATGGGGGGATGGGGTACACTGAAGCTTTCTTT. Translation gives CASSQDGGMGYTEAFF.

The chain has TRBV5-6 and TRBJ1-5; tentatively, D is TRBD1 (5 bases). Germline loops: CDR1 SGHDT, CDR2 YYEEEE. The CDR3 contains 15 residues. The germline V and J ends were trimmed by 4 bases and 0 bases, with 11 bases remaining between them. The CDR3 region is CASSRWGLSNQPQHF. In DNA form, the CDR3 reads TGTGCCAGCAGCCGGTGGGGCCTTAGCAATCAGCCCCAGCATTTT.

This chain links TRBV4-3 with TRBJ2-1; D possibly corresponds to TRBD2 (6 bases). Trimming left V 3 bases short and J 1 base short, with 19 bases between. In germline, CDR1 is LGHNA, CDR2 YSLEER. The CDR3 is 18 residues long. CDR3 bases: TGCGCCAGCAGCCAGGCGAGGGCTAGCGTTTCATCCTACAATGAGCAGTTCTTC. Encoded protein: CASSQARASVSSYNEQFF.

This clone has only a few counts. The rearrangement uses TRBV15 and TRBJ2-6; tentative D call: TRBD1 (5 bases). The CDR3 is 16 residues long. V was trimmed by 0 bases and J by 2 bases, leaving 8 bases between them. Germline V gene sequence: CDR1 LNHNV, CDR2 YYDKDF (reference sequence). CDR3 coding DNA: TGTGCCACCAGCAGAGATAAGGGGACTGGGGCCAACGTCCTGACTTTC. It yields the protein CATSRDKGTGANVLTF.

The chain employs TRBV11-3 and TRBJ2-5, with D tentatively TRBD2 (5 bases). Germline CDR1 and CDR2: SGHNT and YENEEA. V was clipped by 1 base and J by 2 bases, with 23 bases between them. This CDR3 has 19 amino acids. DNA of the CDR3: TGTGCCAGCAGCTTAGCCGGGGTATTATTGACTGCTACTCAAGAGACCCAGTACTTC. Protein product: CASSLAGVLLTATQETQYF.

The chain joins TRBV6-5 to TRBJ2-6; a weak D match, TRBD1 (6 bases). The CDR3 length is 15 residues. The V end was cut by 6 bases, the J end by 2 bases, with 11 bases between. Germline CDR1 is MNHEY and CDR2 is SVGAGI. In nucleotides, the CDR3 is TGTGCCAGCAGGCCACAGGGTGCTGGGGCCAACGTCCTGACTTTC. Translated: CASRPQGAGANVLTF.

J is TRBJ1-4 and V is TRBV4-1, with no clear D. The CDR3 spans 16 residues. Deletions cut 1 base from V and 7 bases from J, with 16 bases between. Germline assignment: CDR1 MGHRA and CDR2 YSYEKL. The CDR3 nucleotides read TGCGCCAGCAGCCAAGTACAGACCCCGCGAAGTGAAAAACTGTTTTTT. Its translation is CASSQVQTPRSEKLFF.

This clone has just one count. Compared with germline, one end of the junction differs, possibly owing to a read error. The chain employs TRBV3-1 (or the pseudogene TRBV3-2) and TRBJ2-5; 9 bases align to TRBD1. The germline V gene encodes CDR1 LGHDT and CDR2 YNNKEL (reference sequence). CDR3 length equals 19 residues. In DNA, the CDR3 is TGTGCCAGCAGTCAAGACACGGTGACAGGGGGAGTGTTCCAAGAGACCCAGTACTTC. Its translation: CASSQDTVTGGVFQETQYF.

DNA of the CDR3: TGTGCCAGCAGCTCCTATGGGGGCCCGAACACTGAAGCTTTCTTT. Translated, it gives CASSSYGGPNTEAFF. This chain links TRBV5-6 with TRBJ1-1; a weak D match, TRBD1 (6 bases). Trimming shortened V by 3 bases and J by 1 base, and 13 bases separated the two germline ends. CDR3 length: 15 residues. Germline V CDR1 and CDR2: SGHDT, YYEEEE. The full variable domain, with the rest looked up from reference TRBV5-6 and TRBJ1-1, is DAGVTQSPTHLIKTRGQQVTLRCSPKSGHDTVSWYQQALGQGPQFIFQYYEEEERQRGNFPDRFSGHQFPNYSSELNVNALLLGDSALYLCASSSYGGPNTEAFFGQGTRLTVV.